The 9 T cell receptor beta chains below come from one sample, sequenced in a study of shared clonotypes between healthy human individuals. Only in-frame clones appear in the TCRdb table, and some are missing; sequencing was by immunoSEQ multiplex PCR. The sample consists of approximately 710,000 clones, roughly 91% of them appearing once. The sample was memory CD8+ T cells from PBMCs. This sample's subset: CD45RO+ cells pooled with CCR7-negative TemRA cells. The source is a man between 18 and 35 years old in good health. Some clones in this sample may be carry-over from other donors' samples.

This chain links TRBV6-5 with TRBJ1-2, with D tentatively TRBD1 (6 bases). V was shortened by 4 bases and J by 2 bases, with 11 bases between the two germline ends. The CDR3 has 14 amino acids. Germline CDR1 and CDR2: MNHEY and SVGAGI. CDR3 bases: TGTGCCAGCAGTTCGTGGACAGCCAACTATGGCTACACCTTC. Its translation is CASSSWTANYGYTF.

Note on this clone: A far larger clone is one base from this, pointing to a likely read error. V and J are TRBV7-9 and TRBJ2-1; TRBD1 or TRBD2 may be the D gene (5 bases each). The CDR3 length is 15 residues. Germline lookup yields CDR1 SEHNR and CDR2 FQNEAQ (reference sequence). In nucleotides, the CDR3 is TGTGCCAGCGGCTTAGAGGTGGGGACCCTCAATGAGCAGTTCTTC. Its protein is CASGLEVGTLNEQFF.

This clone turned up a few times. This sequence joins TRBV28 and TRBJ1-1; TRBD1 is a possible D gene (5 bases). Trimming removed 2 bases from V and 0 bases from J, with 7 bases in between. The length of the CDR3 is 14 residues. The germline V gene encodes CDR1 MDHEN and CDR2 SYDVKM. CDR3 protein: CASSLHRMNTEAFF. CDR3 nucleotide sequence: TGTGCCAGCAGTTTACACAGGATGAACACTGAAGCTTTCTTT.

CDR3 sequence: CASSYYRDSLEQYF. In DNA form, the CDR3 reads TGTGCCAGCAGTTACTACCGGGACAGCCTCGAGCAGTACTTC. The chain links TRBV27 to TRBJ2-7; 7 bases are a match to TRBD1. The germline gives CDR1 MNHEY, CDR2 SMNVEV (reference sequence). This CDR3 has 14 residues. V shed 4 bases, J shed 6 bases, and the junction held 9 bases outside the gene matches.

This sequence joins TRBV27 and TRBJ2-7; 13 bases align to TRBD2. There are 16 residues in the CDR3. Germline CDR1 reads MNHEY; CDR2 reads SMNVEV (reference sequence). The junction had 8 bases not matched to a gene; V was cut back by 3 bases and J by 6 bases. The CDR3 DNA is TGTGCCAGCAGTTTCAGGGGACTAGCGGGATATGGCGAGCAGTACTTC. Amino acids: CASSFRGLAGYGEQYF.

The chain joins TRBV7-2 to TRBJ2-2; tentative D call: TRBD1 (6 bases). Germline V gene lookup returns CDR1 SGHTA and CDR2 FQGNSA. V lost 1 base, J lost 10 bases, and 13 bases lay in between. There are 14 residues in the CDR3. The CDR3 sequence: CASSLGLGAEELFF. The CDR3 DNA follows: TGTGCCAGCAGCTTAGGGTTGGGGGCGGAGGAGCTGTTTTTT.

Here the CDR3 reads CASSVVGFSETQYF. The CDR3 nucleotides are TGTGCCAGCAGCGTAGTCGGGTTCTCAGAGACCCAGTACTTC. The rearrangement links TRBV9 to TRBJ2-5; no clear D. Per the germline V gene, CDR1 is SGDLS and CDR2 is YYNGEE. V was clipped by 0 bases and J by 4 bases, with 10 bases between them. CDR3 length: 14 amino acids.

This chain links TRBV6-5 with TRBJ2-1, with 7 bases fitting TRBD2. The germline gives CDR1 MNHEY, CDR2 SVGAGI. Trimming removed 7 bases from V and 0 bases from J; junction bases left unmatched: 6. CDR3 length: 15 amino acids. The CDR3: CASTRLAGSYNEQFF. CDR3 nucleotides: TGTGCCAGCACCCGACTAGCAGGCTCCTACAATGAGCAGTTCTTC.

The chain employs TRBV30 and TRBJ2-2; TRBD1 matches at 10 bases. The CDR3 extends over 14 amino acids. Germline CDR1 GTSNPN, CDR2 SVGIG (reference sequence). The ends lost 5 bases at V and 6 bases at J; junction bases unmatched: 6. The CDR3 DNA follows: TGTGCCTGGGTACCGGGACAGGGGCCCGGGGAGCTGTTTTTT. Amino acids: CAWVPGQGPGELFF.